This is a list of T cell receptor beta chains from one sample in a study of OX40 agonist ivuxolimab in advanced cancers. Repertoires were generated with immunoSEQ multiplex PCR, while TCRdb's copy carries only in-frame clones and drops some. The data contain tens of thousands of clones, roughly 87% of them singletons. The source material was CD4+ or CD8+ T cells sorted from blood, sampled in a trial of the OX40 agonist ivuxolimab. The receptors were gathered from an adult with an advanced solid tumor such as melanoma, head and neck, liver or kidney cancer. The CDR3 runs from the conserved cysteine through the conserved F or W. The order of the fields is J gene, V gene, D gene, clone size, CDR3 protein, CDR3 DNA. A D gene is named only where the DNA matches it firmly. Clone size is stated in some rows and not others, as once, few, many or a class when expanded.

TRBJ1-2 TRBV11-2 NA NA CASSAFPGSRGNYGYTF TGTGCCAGCAGCGCATTCCCCGGGTCTCGTGGTAACTATGGCTACACCTTC
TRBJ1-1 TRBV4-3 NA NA CASSQRRTNTEAFF TGCGCCAGCAGCCAAAGACGGACGAACACTGAAGCTTTCTTT
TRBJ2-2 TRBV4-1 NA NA CASKTSGELFF TGCGCCAGCAAAACGTCCGGGGAGCTGTTTTTT
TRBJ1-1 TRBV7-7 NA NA CASSLFEGSLSEAFF TGTGCCAGCAGCTTATTTGAGGGTAGTTTGTCTGAAGCTTTCTTT
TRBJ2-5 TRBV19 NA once CASSIFGRDWETQYF TGTGCCAGTAGTATCTTTGGCAGGGATTGGGAGACCCAGTACTTC
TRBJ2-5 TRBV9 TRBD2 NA CASSVGGVQETQYF TGTGCCAGCAGCGTGGGAGGGGTCCAAGAGACCCAGTACTTC
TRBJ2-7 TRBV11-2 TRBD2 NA CASSLGQILEAGGNEQYF TGTGCCAGCAGCTTAGGCCAGATTCTTGAAGCGGGAGGCAACGAGCAGTACTTC
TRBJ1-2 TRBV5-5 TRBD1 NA CASSIGQGLPGGYTF TGTGCCAGCAGCATCGGACAGGGGCTACCGGGTGGCTACACCTTC
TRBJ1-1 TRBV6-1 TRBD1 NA CASLRAGGLATEAFF TGTGCCAGTTTGAGAGCAGGGGGCTTGGCCACTGAAGCTTTCTTT
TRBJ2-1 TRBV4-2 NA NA CASRQAESSYNEQFF TGTGCCAGCAGACAGGCAGAGAGCTCCTACAATGAGCAGTTCTTC
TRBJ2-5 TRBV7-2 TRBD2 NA CASSPGGLAGTETQYF TGTGCCAGCAGCCCGGGGGGACTAGCGGGAACGGAGACCCAGTACTTC
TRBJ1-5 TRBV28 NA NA CASTRGVGTGQPQHF TGTGCCAGCACCCGAGGGGTGGGAACCGGTCAGCCCCAGCATTTT
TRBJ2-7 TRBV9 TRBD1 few CASSVSQGSYEQYF TGTGCCAGCAGCGTCTCACAGGGGAGCTACGAGCAGTACTTC
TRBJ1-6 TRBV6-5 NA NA CASSPQGLVSPLHF TGTGCCAGCAGTCCACAGGGCTTGGTTTCACCCCTCCACTTT
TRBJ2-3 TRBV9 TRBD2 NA CASSVGGRVTDTQYF TGTGCCAGCAGCGTTGGCGGGAGGGTGACAGATACGCAGTATTTT
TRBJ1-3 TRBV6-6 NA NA CATRDLYSGNTIYF TGTGCCACCCGCGACCTTTACTCTGGAAACACCATATATTTT
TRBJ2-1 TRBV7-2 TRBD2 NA CASSSPGLAGGLPYNEQFF TGTGCCAGCAGCTCCCCGGGACTAGCGGGAGGGCTCCCTTACAATGAGCAGTTCTTC
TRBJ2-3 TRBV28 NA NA CASSLRARGTDTQYF TGTGCCAGCAGTTTGAGGGCGAGAGGGACAGATACGCAGTATTTT
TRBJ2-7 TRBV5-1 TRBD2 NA CASSLSAGGGAGEQYF TGCGCCAGCAGCTTGTCGGCGGGAGGAGGGGCGGGTGAGCAGTACTTC
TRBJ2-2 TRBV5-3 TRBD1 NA CARSFRDRGTGELFF TGTGCCAGAAGCTTCCGGGACAGGGGCACCGGGGAGCTGTTTTTT
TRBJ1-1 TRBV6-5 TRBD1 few CASSYSPGDSEAFF TGTGCCAGCAGTTATTCCCCCGGGGACAGTGAAGCTTTCTTT